This T cell receptor (beta chain) was sequenced during a study of T cell therapy after organ transplantation. Across the study: Therapy products were autologous CMV-specific T cells, peptide-expanded for approximately 2 weeks. Up to 6 doses were given at 2-week intervals. Whole-study findings and limits: In nonresponders, large pretherapy expansions changed minimally after therapy. In nonresponders, reduced coverage from low CD8+ yield may limit detected expansions.

This clone occurred a few times. The antigen is not known. The CDR3 has 17 residues. The V and J ends lost 0 bases and 2 bases, in that order; junction bases with no gene match: 6. CDR1 and CDR2 (germline): LGHNA, YNFKEQ. Profiled with immunoSEQ multiplex PCR; TCRdb holds only in-frame clones, not every one. The sample lists a few thousand clones; roughly three quarters were seen once. The receptor's source is a human patient who had received a solid organ transplant and had CMV disease. J is TRBJ2-3 and V is TRBV4-2; 9 nucleotides line up with TRBD2. Sequencing was performed on CD8+ T cells from blood, taken before autologous CMV-specific T cell therapy. The CDR3, as DNA: TGTGCCAGCAGCCAAGATTTAGCGGGAGAACTCACAGATACGCAGTATTTT. It yields the protein CASSQDLAGELTDTQYF.